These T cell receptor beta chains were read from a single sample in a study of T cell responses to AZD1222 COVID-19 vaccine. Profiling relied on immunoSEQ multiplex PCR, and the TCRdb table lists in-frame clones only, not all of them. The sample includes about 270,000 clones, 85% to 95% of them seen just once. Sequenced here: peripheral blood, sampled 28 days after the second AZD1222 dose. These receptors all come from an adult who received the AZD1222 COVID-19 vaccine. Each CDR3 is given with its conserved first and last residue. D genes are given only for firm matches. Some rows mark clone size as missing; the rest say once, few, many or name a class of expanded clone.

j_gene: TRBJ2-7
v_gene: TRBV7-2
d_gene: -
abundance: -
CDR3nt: TGTGCCAGCAGCCGGACCCGGGACAAATCCTACGAGCAGTACTTC
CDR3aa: CASSRTRDKSYEQYF

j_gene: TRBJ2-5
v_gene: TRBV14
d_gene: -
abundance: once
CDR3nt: TGTGCCAGCAGCCAAGTGAAGGGCCAAGAGACCCAGTACTTC
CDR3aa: CASSQVKGQETQYF

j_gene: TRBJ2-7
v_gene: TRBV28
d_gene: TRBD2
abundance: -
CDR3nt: TGTGCCAGCAGTTTAGGGGGCGGGGGGCCCTACGAGCAGTACTTC
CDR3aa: CASSLGGGGPYEQYF

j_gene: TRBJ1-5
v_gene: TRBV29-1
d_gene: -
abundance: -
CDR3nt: TGCAGCGTGGCCGAGGCGGAGGGGCAGCCCCAGCATTTT
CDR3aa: CSVAEAEGQPQHF

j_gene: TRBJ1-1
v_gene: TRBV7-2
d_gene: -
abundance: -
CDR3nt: TGTGCCAGCAGCTGGGCCACAGGGTGGAACACTGAAGCTTTCTTT
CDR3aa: CASSWATGWNTEAFF

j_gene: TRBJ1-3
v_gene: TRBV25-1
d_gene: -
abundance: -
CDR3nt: TGTGCCAGCAGTACGACAGTCTCTGGAAACACCATATATTTT
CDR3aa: CASSTTVSGNTIYF

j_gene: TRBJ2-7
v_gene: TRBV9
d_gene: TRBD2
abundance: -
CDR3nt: TGTGCCAGCAGCCCCAGCGGGGCCAGCTCCTACGAGCAGTACTTC
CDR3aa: CASSPSGASSYEQYF

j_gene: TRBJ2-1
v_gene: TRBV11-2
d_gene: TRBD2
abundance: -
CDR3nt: TGTGCCAGCAGCACTAGCGGGGGGAGGTACAATGAGCAGTTCTTC
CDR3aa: CASSTSGGRYNEQFF

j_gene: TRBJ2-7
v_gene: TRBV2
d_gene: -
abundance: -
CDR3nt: TGTGCCAGCAGTGAGGCCAGTATCTCCTACGAGCAGTACTTC
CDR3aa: CASSEASISYEQYF

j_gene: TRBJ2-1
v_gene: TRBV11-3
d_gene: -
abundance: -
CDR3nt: TGTGCCAGCAGCTTGGGGGGAGGCCGCTACAATGAGCAGTTCTTC
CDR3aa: CASSLGGGRYNEQFF

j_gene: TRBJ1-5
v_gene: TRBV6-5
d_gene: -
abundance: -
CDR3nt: TGTGCCAGCATCAGAAGAGGTCGGGGTCAGCCCCAGCATTTT
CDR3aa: CASIRRGRGQPQHF

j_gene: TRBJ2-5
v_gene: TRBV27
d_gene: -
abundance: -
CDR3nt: TGTGCCAGCAGTGGGGAGGGACAGACCCAAGAGACCCAGTACTTC
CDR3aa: CASSGEGQTQETQYF

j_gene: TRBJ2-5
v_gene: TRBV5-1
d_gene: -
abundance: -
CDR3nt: TGCGCCAGCAGCTTGCAGGGCTCCTCCGGAGAGACCCAGTACTTC
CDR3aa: CASSLQGSSGETQYF

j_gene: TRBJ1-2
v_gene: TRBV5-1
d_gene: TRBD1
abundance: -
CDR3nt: TGCGCCAGCAGCCGGGGACAGGGAGATGGCTACACCTTC
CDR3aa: CASSRGQGDGYTF

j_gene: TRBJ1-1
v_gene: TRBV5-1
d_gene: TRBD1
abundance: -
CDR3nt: TGCGCCAGCAGCTGGGCACAGGGGAGCTCCACTGAAGCTTTCTTT
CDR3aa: CASSWAQGSSTEAFF

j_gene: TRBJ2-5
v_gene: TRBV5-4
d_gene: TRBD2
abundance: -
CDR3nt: TGTGCCAGCAGCTTGGACGGTTTAGCGGGGAACCAAGAGACCCAGTACTTC
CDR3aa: CASSLDGLAGNQETQYF

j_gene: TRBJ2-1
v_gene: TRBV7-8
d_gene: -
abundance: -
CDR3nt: TGTGCCAGCAGCTTCGCCCTGCTAGCGAATGAGCAGTTCTTC
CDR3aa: CASSFALLANEQFF

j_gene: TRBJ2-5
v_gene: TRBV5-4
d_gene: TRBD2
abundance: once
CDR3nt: TGTGCCAGCAGGGGGACTAGCGGGATCTCGGCAGAGACCCAGTACTTC
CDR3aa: CASRGTSGISAETQYF

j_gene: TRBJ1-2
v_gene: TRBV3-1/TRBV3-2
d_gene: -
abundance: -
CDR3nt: TGTGCCAGCAGCCACTATGACAGCTATGGCTACACCTTC
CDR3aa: CASSHYDSYGYTF

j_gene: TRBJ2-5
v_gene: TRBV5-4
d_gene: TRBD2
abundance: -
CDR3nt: TGTGCCAGCAGCCGCCGGACTAGCGGGAGAGGGGAGACCCAGTACTTC
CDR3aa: CASSRRTSGRGETQYF

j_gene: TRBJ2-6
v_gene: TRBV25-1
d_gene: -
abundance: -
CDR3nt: TGTGCCAGCAGCGTGGGGGGCTCTGGGGCCAACGTCCTGACTTTC
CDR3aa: CASSVGGSGANVLTF

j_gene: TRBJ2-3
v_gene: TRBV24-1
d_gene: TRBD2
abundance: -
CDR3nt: TGTGCCACCAGACCCAGGCCGGGACTAGCGGGGGGGCCTGGGGATACGCAGTATTTT
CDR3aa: CATRPRPGLAGGPGDTQYF

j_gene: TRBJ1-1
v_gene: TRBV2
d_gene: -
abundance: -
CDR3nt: TGTGCCAGCAGAGGGGGGGACACTGAAGCTTTCTTT
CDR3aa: CASRGGDTEAFF

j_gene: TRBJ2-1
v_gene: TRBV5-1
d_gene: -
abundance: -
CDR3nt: TGCGCCAGCAGCTCGGGGCCCGGGTCGGGCAATGAGCAGTTCTTC
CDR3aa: CASSSGPGSGNEQFF

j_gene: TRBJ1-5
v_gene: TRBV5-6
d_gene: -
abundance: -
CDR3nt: TGTGCCAGCACCTGGGGAGGGGGCAATCAGCCCCAGCATTTT
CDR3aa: CASTWGGGNQPQHF

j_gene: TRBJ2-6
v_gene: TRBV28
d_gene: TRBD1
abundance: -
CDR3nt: TGTGCCAGCAGCCAACAGGGGGCCGGGGCCAACGTCCTGACTTTC
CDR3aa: CASSQQGAGANVLTF

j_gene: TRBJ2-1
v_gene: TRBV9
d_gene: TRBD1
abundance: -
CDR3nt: TGTGCCAGCAGTTGGGACAGCTACAATGAGCAGTTCTTC
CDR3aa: CASSWDSYNEQFF

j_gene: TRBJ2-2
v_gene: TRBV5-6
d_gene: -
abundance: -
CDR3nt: TGTGCCAGCAGCCCCGGCGAGAACACCGGGGAGCTGTTTTTT
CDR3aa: CASSPGENTGELFF

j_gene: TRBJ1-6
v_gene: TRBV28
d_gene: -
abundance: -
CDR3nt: TGTGCCAGCAGTTTGGAAGGGGGTTTCTCACCCCTCCACTTT
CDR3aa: CASSLEGGFSPLHF

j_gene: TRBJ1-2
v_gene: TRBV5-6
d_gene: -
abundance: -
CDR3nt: TGTGCCAGCAGTTGGACGGGCGGGACAATTGGCTACACCTTC
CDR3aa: CASSWTGGTIGYTF

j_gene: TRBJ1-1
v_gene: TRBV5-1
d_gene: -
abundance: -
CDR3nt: TGCGCCAGCAGCTTGGGGGGTAGTGGGTCGAGCACTGAAGCTTTCTTT
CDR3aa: CASSLGGSGSSTEAFF

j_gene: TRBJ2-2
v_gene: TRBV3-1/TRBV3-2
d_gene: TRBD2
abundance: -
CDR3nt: TGTGCCAGCAGCCCCAACGGGGGGGCAACCGGGGAGCTGTTTTTT
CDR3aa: CASSPNGGATGELFF

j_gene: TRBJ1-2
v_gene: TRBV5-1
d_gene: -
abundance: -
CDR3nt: TGCGCCAGCAGCGACACACAGGGAAACTATGGCTACACCTTC
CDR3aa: CASSDTQGNYGYTF

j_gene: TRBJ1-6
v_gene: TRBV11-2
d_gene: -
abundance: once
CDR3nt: TGTGCCAGCAGCCCTTTAGGGAGACAGCAAATTTCACCCCTCCACTTT
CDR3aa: CASSPLGRQQISPLHF

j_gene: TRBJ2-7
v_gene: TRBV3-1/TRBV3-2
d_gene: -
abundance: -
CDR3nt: TGTGCCAGCAGCCAAGGGGCAGGGGTCGAGCAGTACTTC
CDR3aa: CASSQGAGVEQYF

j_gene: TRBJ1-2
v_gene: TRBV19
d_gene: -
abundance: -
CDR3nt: TGTGCCAGTAGTCAAACGACATTTCCCCTTGGCTACACCTTC
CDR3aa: CASSQTTFPLGYTF

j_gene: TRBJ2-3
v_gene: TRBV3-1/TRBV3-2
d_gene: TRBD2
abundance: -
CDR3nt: TGTGCCAGCAGCCAAGGACTAGCGGGGGGCACAGATACGCAGTATTTT
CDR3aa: CASSQGLAGGTDTQYF

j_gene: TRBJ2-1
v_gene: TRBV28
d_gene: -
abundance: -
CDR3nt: TGTGCCAGCAGTCAAGTTAGGTGGCAGGGGCGACTTAATGAGCAGTTCTTC
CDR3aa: CASSQVRWQGRLNEQFF

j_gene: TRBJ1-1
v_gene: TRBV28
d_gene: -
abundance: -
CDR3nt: TGTGCCAGCAGTTTAGGGATGAACACTGAAGCTTTCTTT
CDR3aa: CASSLGMNTEAFF

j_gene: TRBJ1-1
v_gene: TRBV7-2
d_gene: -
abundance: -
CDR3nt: TGTGCCAGCAGCCCGGAGGGGTCGAACACTGAAGCTTTCTTT
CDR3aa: CASSPEGSNTEAFF

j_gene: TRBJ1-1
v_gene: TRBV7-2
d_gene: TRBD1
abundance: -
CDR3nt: TGTGCCAGCAGCTCCCGACAGGGGGCCCACTTTTTCTTT
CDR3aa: CASSSRQGAHFFF

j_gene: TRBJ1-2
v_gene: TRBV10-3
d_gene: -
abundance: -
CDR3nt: TGTGCCATCAATGGTGCCCGGGGGTATGGCTACACCTTC
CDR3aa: CAINGARGYGYTF

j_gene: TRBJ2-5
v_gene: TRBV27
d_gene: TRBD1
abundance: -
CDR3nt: TGTGCCAGCAGTCCCCTAGACAGGGCAGAGACCCAGTACTTC
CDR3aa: CASSPLDRAETQYF

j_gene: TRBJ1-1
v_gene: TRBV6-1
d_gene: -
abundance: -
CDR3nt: TGTGCCAGCAGTGAAGGGGGGGGCTGGGACACTGAAGCTTTCTTT
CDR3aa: CASSEGGGWDTEAFF

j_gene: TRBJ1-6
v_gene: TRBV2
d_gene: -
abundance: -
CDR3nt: TGTGCCAGCAGGAAGGACGGGGCGCCTTCACCCCTCCACTTT
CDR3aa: CASRKDGAPSPLHF

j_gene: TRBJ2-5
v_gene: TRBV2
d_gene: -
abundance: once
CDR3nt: TGTGCCAGCAGTGAAGGGTCCGAGACCCAGTACTTC
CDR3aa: CASSEGSETQYF

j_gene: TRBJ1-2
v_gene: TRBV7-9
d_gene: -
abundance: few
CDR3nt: TGTGCCAGCAGCTCAACCAGGACCCCAAACTATGGCTACACCTTC
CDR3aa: CASSSTRTPNYGYTF

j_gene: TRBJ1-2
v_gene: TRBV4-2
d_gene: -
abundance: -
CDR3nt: TGTGCCAGCAGCCCCCTTGACCGGGGGGACTATGGCTACACCTTC
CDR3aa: CASSPLDRGDYGYTF

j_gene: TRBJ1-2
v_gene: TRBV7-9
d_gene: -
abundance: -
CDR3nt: TGTGCCAGCAGCTTAGACGGGGGATATGGCTACACCTTC
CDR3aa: CASSLDGGYGYTF

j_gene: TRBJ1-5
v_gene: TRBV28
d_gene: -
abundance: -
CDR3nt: TGTGCCAGCAGTTTTCACATCAATCAGCCCCAGCATTTT
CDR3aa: CASSFHINQPQHF

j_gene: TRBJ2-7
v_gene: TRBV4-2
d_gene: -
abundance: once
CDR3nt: TGTGCCAGCAGCCAAGGGGGGGGCCTCTACGAGCAGTACTTC
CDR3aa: CASSQGGGLYEQYF

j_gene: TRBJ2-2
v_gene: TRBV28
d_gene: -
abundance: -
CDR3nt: TGTGGGACCGGGACGTTGAACACCGGGGAGCTGTTTTTT
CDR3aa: CGTGTLNTGELFF

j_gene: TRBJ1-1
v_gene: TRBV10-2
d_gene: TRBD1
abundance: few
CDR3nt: TGCGCCAGCAGTAGGGACAGGCAAGTGGAGGCTTTCTTT
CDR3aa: CASSRDRQVEAFF

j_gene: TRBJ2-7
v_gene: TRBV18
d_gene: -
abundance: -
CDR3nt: TGTGCCAGCTCACCAGAGGGCGGCTCCTACGAGCAGTACTTC
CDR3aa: CASSPEGGSYEQYF

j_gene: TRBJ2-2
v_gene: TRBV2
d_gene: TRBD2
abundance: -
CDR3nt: TGTGCCAGCAGTGCGCTAGCGGGGGCCGGGGAGCTGTTTTTT
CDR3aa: CASSALAGAGELFF

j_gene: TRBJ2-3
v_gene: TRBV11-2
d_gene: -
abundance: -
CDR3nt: TGTGCCAGCACCCCGCAGGTGCTGAATACGCAGTATTTT
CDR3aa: CASTPQVLNTQYF

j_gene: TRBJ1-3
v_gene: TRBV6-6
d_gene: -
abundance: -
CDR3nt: TGTGCCAGCACCCTGGGGAGGCCAAGCTCTGGAAACACCATATATTTT
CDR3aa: CASTLGRPSSGNTIYF